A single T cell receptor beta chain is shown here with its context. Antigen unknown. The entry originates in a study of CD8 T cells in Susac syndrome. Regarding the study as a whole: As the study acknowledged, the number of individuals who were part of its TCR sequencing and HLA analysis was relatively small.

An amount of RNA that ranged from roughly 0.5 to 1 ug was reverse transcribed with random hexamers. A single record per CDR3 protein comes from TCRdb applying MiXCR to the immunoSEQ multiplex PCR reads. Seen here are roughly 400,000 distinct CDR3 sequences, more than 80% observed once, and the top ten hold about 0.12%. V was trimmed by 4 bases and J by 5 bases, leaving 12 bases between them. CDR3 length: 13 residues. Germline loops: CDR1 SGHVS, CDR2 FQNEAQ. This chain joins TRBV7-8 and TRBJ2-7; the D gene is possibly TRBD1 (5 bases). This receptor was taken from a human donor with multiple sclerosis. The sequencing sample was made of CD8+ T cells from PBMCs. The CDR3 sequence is CASSSSGLDEQYF. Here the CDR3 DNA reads TGTGCCAGCAGCTCGTCAGGGCTGGACGAGCAGTACTTC.